This TCR beta chain emerged from a study of CD8 T cells in Susac syndrome. Reverse transcription used about 0.45 to 1 ug RNA and random hexamers. Via MiXCR, TCRdb re-called the immunoSEQ multiplex PCR reads, giving one row per CDR3 protein. In the table there are 160,000 or so distinct CDR3 sequences, over 85% of which are singletons. Bulk CD8+ and CD4+ cells came from magnetic negative isolation; CD8+ TEMRA by FACS. CDR1 is LGHNT and CDR2 is FRNRAP in the germline V gene. The CDR3 runs to 15 residues. Trimming took off 0 bases at V and 3 bases at J, with 11 bases between the two ends. The clonotype comes from a human donor with multiple sclerosis. V usage is TRBV12-5 and J usage is TRBJ1-1; D is undetermined. Material for sequencing was CD8+ T cells from PBMCs. The CDR3: CASGLVGPRDTEAFF. The CDR3 DNA follows: TGTGCTAGTGGTTTGGTAGGCCCCAGAGACACTGAAGCTTTCTTT.